Described below is a single T cell receptor beta chain sequence and its context. The germline CDR1 and CDR2 sequences are SGDLS and YYNGEE. V shed 7 bases, J shed 10 bases, and the junction held 11 bases outside the gene matches. The CDR3 runs 14 residues. This record belongs to a study of blood T cell repertoires in COVID-19. At the level of the study: Italy, Spain and the United States were the sources of the convalescent and acute COVID-19 samples. The cDNA or gDNA used as material had been derived from T cells, B-cell-depleted T cells, or PBMCs.

Authors' methods: Reference gene primer amplification gave nucleated cell count estimates. Measured with immunoSEQ multiplex PCR; TCRdb has only the in-frame clones, and not every one. That table gives V, J and clone size, and the DNA gave D and trimming. The table lists more than 150,000 clones, about 89% of them singletons. The V and J genes are TRBV9 and TRBJ1-6; TRBD1 agrees at 7 bases. The source material was peripheral blood. The TCR sequence derives from a man aged 40-50 years with acute or convalescent COVID-19. The CDR3 here is CASGETGHGSPLHF. CDR3 bases: TGTGCCAGCGGAGAGACAGGGCATGGATCACCCCTCCACTTT.